Shown below are 11 T cell receptor beta chains from a single sample sequenced in a study of CD8+CD57+ T cells in acquired aplastic anemia. It was genomic DNA that served as the template for profiling TCR beta VDJ and CDR3. TCRdb itself ran the reads through MiXCR, one entry per CDR3 protein. In the table there are about 180,000 distinct CDR3 sequences, 63% of which are singletons. Before being chosen for sequencing, patients had shown CD8+CD57+ cell expansion by flow cytometry. Sequencing input: sorted CD4+, CD8+, or CD8+CD57+ T cells (not recorded which) from PBMCs. The receptor set was obtained from a human donor with aplastic anemia.

This chain links TRBV7-6 with TRBJ2-3; no reliable D call. This CDR3 has 12 amino acids. V was pared by 4 bases and J by 4 bases, with 6 bases between. The V gene's germline CDR1 is SGHVS and CDR2 FNYEAQ. The CDR3 here is CASSSWADTQYF. Here the CDR3 DNA reads TGTGCCAGCAGCTCCTGGGCAGATACGCAGTATTTT.

CDR3 nucleotides: TGTGCCAGCAGCCAATCGCAGGGGGAGACCTACGAGCAGTACTTC. This encodes CASSQSQGETYEQYF. The genes are TRBV14 and TRBJ2-7; TRBD1 agrees at 7 bases. The J segment lost 2 bases and the V segment lost 2 bases, leaving 6 bases of the junction unmatched. This CDR3 contains 15 residues. Germline V gene data show CDR1 as SGHDN and CDR2 as FVKESK.

The rearrangement uses TRBV20-1 and TRBJ1-2, with TRBD1 matching over 7 bases. Germline values: CDR1 DFQATT, CDR2 SNEGSKA (reference sequence). V shed 4 bases, J shed 8 bases, and the junction held 7 bases outside the gene matches. There are 12 residues in the CDR3. CDR3 in amino acids: CSAIRGQKGYTF. CDR3 bases: TGCAGTGCTATTAGGGGGCAAAAAGGCTACACCTTC.

The V call is TRBV29-1, the J call TRBJ2-7; TRBD1 matches at 10 bases. Germline V gives CDR1 SQVTM, CDR2 ANQGSEA. This CDR3 is 13 amino acids long. The V segment lost 8 bases and the J segment 5 bases; nucleotides outside the gene matches: 9. CDR3 DNA sequence: TGCAGCAACCGACAGGGGGCAGTAAACGAGCAGTACTTC. Amino acids: CSNRQGAVNEQYF.

The V gene is TRBV6-5, the J gene TRBJ1-2, with a possible D match to TRBD1 (5 bases). Between the trimmed V and J ends, which lost 0 bases and 6 bases, there was a span of 17 bases. CDR3 length: 16 residues. From germline, CDR1 is MNHEY and CDR2 SVGAGI. The CDR3 region has the DNA TGTGCCAGCAGTTACTCCAACCCGGGACTCCCTGATGGCTACACCTTC. Residues: CASSYSNPGLPDGYTF.

In this sample, this clonotype turned up many times. The chain carries TRBV9 and TRBJ1-5; possibly TRBD1 for D (6 bases). This CDR3 contains 15 residues. The V gene lost 0 bases and the J gene lost 3 bases, with 10 bases spanning the gap. CDR1 is SGDLS, CDR2 YYNGEE, per germline. CDR3 DNA sequence: TGTGCCAGCAGCGTAGGGGGGGCAGACAATCAGCCCCAGCATTTT. Amino acid sequence: CASSVGGADNQPQHF.

This clonotype was recorded many times. This chain links TRBV24-1 with TRBJ1-2, with 9 bases lining up with TRBD1. The V gene's germline CDR1 is KGHDR and CDR2 SFDVKD. CDR3 length: 16 residues. V shed 4 bases and J 1 base; nucleotides not matched to a gene: 6. The CDR3: CATSEHHRGLNYGYTF. The CDR3 DNA follows: TGTGCCACCAGTGAACACCACAGGGGGCTTAACTATGGCTACACCTTC.

The genes are TRBV27 and TRBJ1-1; maybe TRBD1 (5 bases). Trimming took 5 bases from V and 5 from J, leaving 15 bases between them. The V gene's germline CDR1 is MNHEY and CDR2 SMNVEV (reference sequence). The CDR3 has 14 amino acids. CDR3 loop: CASSTLGRGTEAFF. In nucleotides, the CDR3 is TGTGCCAGCAGTACACTGGGACGAGGGACTGAAGCTTTCTTT.

This clonotype turned up a few times. V and J are TRBV24-1 and TRBJ2-3, with 8 bases that match TRBD2. CDR1 and CDR2 from the germline V gene are KGHDR and SFDVKD. V shed 2 bases, J shed 8 bases, and the junction held 2 bases outside the gene matches. The CDR3 runs 13 residues. The CDR3 reads CATSDWSGSTQYF. The CDR3 region has the DNA TGTGCCACCAGTGATTGGAGCGGGAGTACGCAGTATTTT.

This clonotype was seen ten or more times. The chain is built from TRBV7-8 and TRBJ2-5, with a tentative D call TRBD2 (6 bases). The CDR3 is 16 residues long. Deletions cut 3 bases from V and 2 bases from J, with 16 bases between. CDR1 and CDR2 (germline): SGHVS, FQNEAQ. CDR3 in amino acids: CASSFWRGPYQETQYF. CDR3 in DNA: TGTGCCAGCAGCTTCTGGCGGGGACCCTATCAAGAGACCCAGTACTTC.

The chain recombines TRBV29-1 with TRBJ2-3; 9 nucleotides agree with TRBD2. Germline CDR1 is SQVTM and CDR2 is ANQGSEA. This CDR3 is 14 amino acids long. The junction had 7 bases not matched to a gene; V was cut back by 6 bases and J by 3 bases. CDR3 loop: CSVGLASRTDTQYF. The CDR3 DNA follows: TGCAGCGTGGGACTAGCTAGTAGGACAGATACGCAGTATTTT.